These 25 T cell receptor beta chains originate from one sample sequenced in a study of T-cell memory formation after mild COVID-19. TCRdb reprocessed the 5' RACE reads via MiXCR and lists one record per CDR3 protein. The sample includes some 210,000 distinct CDR3 sequences, around 19% of them seen just once. Sequenced sample: PBMCs or a T cell subset sorted from them (not recorded which). Receptors originate from an adult woman who had mild COVID-19 (a few samples of this study predate the infection). Cell type and time point are not known.

This chain connects TRBV12-3 or TRBV12-4 to TRBJ2-7; TRBD1 matches 7 bases. The length of the CDR3 is 15 residues. V trimming: 5 bases; J trimming: 6 bases; junction bases outside the gene matches: 13. Here the CDR3 reads CASSPPNRGRGEQYF. CDR3 DNA sequence: TGTGCCAGCAGTCCCCCGAACAGGGGTCGCGGCGAGCAGTACTTC.

This rearrangement joins TRBV11-2 to TRBJ1-1; tentatively, D is TRBD1 (5 bases). The CDR3 covers 14 residues. The V gene lost 5 bases and the J gene lost 1 base, with 11 bases spanning the gap. In germline, CDR1 is SGHAT, CDR2 FQNNGV. The CDR3 coding sequence is TGTGCCAGCAGCAGAGGACATCGGAACACTGAAGCTTTCTTT. Residues: CASSRGHRNTEAFF. The full variable domain, rest sourced from reference TRBV11-2 and TRBJ1-1, is EAGVAQSPRYKIIEKRQSVAFWCNPISGHATLYWYQQILGQGPKLLIQFQNNGVVDDSQLPKDRFSAERLKGVDSTLKIQPAKLEDSAVYLCASSRGHRNTEAFFGQGTRLTVV.

This clonotype occurred a few times. The rearrangement joins TRBV24-1 to TRBJ1-5; tentatively, D is TRBD1 (6 bases). Per germline, CDR1 KGHDR and CDR2 SFDVKD. The CDR3 sequence is 14 residues long. Between the trimmed V and J ends, which lost 4 bases and 7 bases, there was a span of 13 bases. CDR3 nucleotide sequence: TGTGCCACCAGTGACCCCGGGACATCCCAGCCCCAGCATTTT. Translation: CATSDPGTSQPQHF.

This clonotype was recorded at least ten times. The chain is built from TRBV27 and TRBJ1-5, with TRBD1 as a possible D gene (5 bases). Trimming removed 5 bases from V and 2 bases from J, with 13 bases in between. The CDR3 totals 15 residues. The germline V gene has CDR1 MNHEY and CDR2 SMNVEV (reference sequence). CDR3 in DNA: TGTGCCAGCAGTACCCGTTGGGGGGGCAATCAGCCCCAGCATTTT. Translation gives CASSTRWGGNQPQHF.

The chain employs TRBV15 and TRBJ2-3, with 12 bases identical to TRBD2. The CDR3 extends over 18 amino acids. Per the germline V gene, CDR1 is LNHNV and CDR2 is YYDKDF (reference sequence). V lost 1 base, J lost 4 bases, and 9 bases stayed unmatched. CDR3 DNA: TGTGCCACCAGCAGAGGTTCCAGGACTAGCGGGACATCAGATACGCAGTATTTT. Translating it yields CATSRGSRTSGTSDTQYF.

The chain recombines TRBV6-5 with TRBJ2-5; the D gene could be TRBD1 or TRBD2 (5 bases each). Deletions cut 4 bases from V and 5 bases from J, with 14 bases between. The CDR3 loop spans 14 amino acids. Germline CDR1 reads MNHEY; CDR2 reads SVGAGI. DNA of the CDR3: TGTGCCAGCAGTTCAGGGAGAAAAGGGGAGACCCAGTACTTC. It specifies CASSSGRKGETQYF.

This clonotype was counted many times. This chain uses TRBV4-3 with TRBJ1-3, with a possible D match to TRBD1 (6 bases). Germline V lookup: CDR1 LGHNA, CDR2 YSLEER. The CDR3 runs to 17 residues. V shed 0 bases and J shed 0 bases, with 12 bases lying between them. CDR3: CASSQDGGRNSGNTIYF. The CDR3 nucleotides read TGCGCCAGCAGCCAAGATGGGGGCAGGAACTCTGGAAACACCATATATTTT.

V and J are TRBV9 and TRBJ2-3; unclear D gene. Germline values: CDR1 SGDLS, CDR2 YYNGEE. The CDR3 consists of 14 residues. The ends were cut back, 4 bases at V and 2 bases at J, with 11 bases in the middle. The CDR3 sequence: CASSPGRFTDTQYF. The CDR3 nucleotides are TGTGCCAGCAGCCCCGGGCGATTCACAGATACGCAGTATTTT.

This chain connects TRBV20-1 to TRBJ2-7; D is unresolved. Germline V gene data show CDR1 as DFQATT and CDR2 as SNEGSKA (reference sequence). V shed 3 bases and J shed 1 base, with 7 bases lying between them. The CDR3 length is 12 residues. The DNA of the CDR3 is TGCAGTGCTAGCGGCTCGTCCTACGAGCAGTACTTC. This translates into CSASGSSYEQYF.

This clonotype has ten or more counts. The chain carries TRBV10-3 and TRBJ2-3; 9 bases align to TRBD2. This CDR3 is built from 16 residues. The trim removed 6 bases at V and 1 base at J, leaving 8 bases unmatched. Germline lookup yields CDR1 ENHRY and CDR2 SYGVKD. The CDR3 nucleotides read TGTGCCATCAGCCCAGGCCTAGCGGGGCGCACAGATACGCAGTATTTT. Translation gives CAISPGLAGRTDTQYF.

The chain employs TRBV6-1 and TRBJ1-5; D gene unclear. CDR3 length: 13 amino acids. V lost 3 bases and J lost 3, with 6 bases in between. Germline CDR1 is MNHNS and CDR2 is SASEGT. The CDR3 DNA reads as TGTGCCAGCAGTGATAACACCAATCAGCCCCAGCATTTT. It yields the protein CASSDNTNQPQHF.

The table lists this clonotype with many counts. The V and J genes are TRBV4-1 and TRBJ2-7; the D is unclear. Per germline, CDR1 MGHRA and CDR2 YSYEKL. Trimming pared 1 base from V and 1 base from J, leaving 8 bases between. The CDR3 has 14 residues. CDR3 nucleotide sequence: TGCGCCAGCAGCCAAGGTGTGGCGTCCTACGAGCAGTACTTC. It codes for CASSQGVASYEQYF.

This sequence joins TRBV11-2 and TRBJ2-1; D unresolved. From germline, CDR1 is SGHAT and CDR2 FQNNGV. The CDR3 contains 14 residues. V was clipped by 0 bases and J by 9 bases, with 12 bases between them. CDR3 amino acids: CASSLDTSIVEQFF. The DNA for the CDR3 is TGTGCCAGCAGCTTAGATACGAGCATAGTTGAGCAGTTCTTC. Full variable domain (rest looked up from reference TRBV11-2 and TRBJ2-1): EAGVAQSPRYKIIEKRQSVAFWCNPISGHATLYWYQQILGQGPKLLIQFQNNGVVDDSQLPKDRFSAERLKGVDSTLKIQPAKLEDSAVYLCASSLDTSIVEQFFGPGTRLTVL.

As for this clonotype: This may come from a read error, since a much larger clone is one base off. CDR3 in amino acids: CASRASTDTQYF. CDR3 sequence (DNA): TGTGCCAGCAGGGCTAGCACAGATACGCAGTATTTT. The chain carries TRBV6-1 and TRBJ2-3; D remains unclear. There are 12 residues in the CDR3. Germline V gene data show CDR1 as MNHNS and CDR2 as SASEGT. Trimming shortened V by 6 bases and J by 0 bases, and 4 bases separated the two germline ends.

The chain combines TRBV5-6 with TRBJ2-7; D is unresolved. V was shortened by 2 bases and J by 4 bases, with 10 bases between the two germline ends. The CDR3 runs to 13 residues. Germline V lookup: CDR1 SGHDT, CDR2 YYEEEE. The CDR3 DNA sequence: TGTGCCAGCAGCTTTGGGCCTATTTACGAGCAGTACTTC. Translating gives CASSFGPIYEQYF.

This clonotype was counted between two and nine times. The genes are TRBV2 and TRBJ2-1; TRBD1 matches at 10 bases. The CDR3 consists of 13 residues. Per the germline V gene, CDR1 is SNHLY and CDR2 is FYNNEI. The V and J ends lost 10 bases and 7 bases, in that order; junction bases with no gene match: 7. The CDR3 nucleotides read TGTGCCATACGACAGGGGGCGCGGAATGAGCAGTTCTTC. Translated: CAIRQGARNEQFF.

The V call is TRBV4-2, the J call TRBJ2-7, with D hard to call. The CDR3 is made up of 15 amino acids. V lost 1 base and J lost 2, with 12 bases in between. CDR1 and CDR2 (germline): LGHNA, YNFKEQ. This CDR3 is CASSQGAGEAYEQYF. The CDR3 bases are TGTGCCAGCAGCCAAGGGGCAGGAGAGGCCTACGAGCAGTACTTC.

The chain employs TRBV7-9 and TRBJ1-4; D gene unclear. V shed 6 bases and J shed 5 bases, with 10 bases lying between them. Germline assignment: CDR1 SEHNR and CDR2 FQNEAQ (reference sequence). This CDR3 is built from 13 residues. In DNA, the CDR3 is TGTGCCAGCAGTCGGATCGCCAATGAAAAACTGTTTTTT. Protein sequence: CASSRIANEKLFF.

The chain is built from TRBV15 and TRBJ1-5; unclear D gene. Germline assignment: CDR1 LNHNV and CDR2 YYDKDF (reference sequence). The CDR3 has 14 residues. Trimming pared 5 bases from V and 6 bases from J, leaving 14 bases between. CDR3 protein: CATSARTTGQPQHF. CDR3 in DNA: TGTGCCACCAGCGCCCGAACGACGGGTCAGCCCCAGCATTTT.

The sample holds a few counts of this clonotype. Here the CDR3 DNA reads TGTGCCAGCAGCTCGGTGGAAGCTTCACCCCTCCACTTT. Translating it yields CASSSVEASPLHF. The rearrangement links TRBV7-3 to TRBJ1-6; D call uncertain. Germline CDR1 SGHTA, CDR2 FQGTGA. Trimming stripped 4 bases from V and 9 bases from J, with 10 bases between. CDR3 length: 13 amino acids.

V and J are TRBV9 and TRBJ2-1; TRBD1 might be the D (5 bases). Germline V gene sequence: CDR1 SGDLS, CDR2 YYNGEE. V lost 6 bases and J lost 10, with 17 bases in between. The CDR3 loop spans 13 amino acids. The CDR3 region is CASNDDSPQEQFF. DNA of the CDR3: TGTGCCAGCAACGATGACAGTCCCCAGGAGCAGTTCTTC.

This clonotype was seen only a few times. V usage is TRBV12-3 or TRBV12-4 and J usage is TRBJ2-5; possible D gene TRBD2, 7 bases. CDR3 size: 14 residues. Deletions cut 3 bases from V and 4 bases from J, with 12 bases between. CDR3 amino acids: CASSFGGATETQYF. CDR3 nucleotides: TGTGCCAGCAGTTTTGGGGGGGCCACAGAGACCCAGTACTTC.

In its sample, this clonotype was seen a few times. The chain employs TRBV12-3 or TRBV12-4 and TRBJ1-2; TRBD1 aligns across 7 bases. The CDR3 runs to 12 residues. V gave up 7 bases and J gave up 5 bases; unmatched junction bases: 4. This CDR3 is CASTHRGYGYTF. In DNA form, the CDR3 reads TGTGCCAGCACTCACAGGGGTTATGGCTACACCTTC.

The rearrangement joins TRBV6-2 or TRBV6-3 to TRBJ1-1, with TRBD1 matching over 8 bases. This CDR3 has 14 residues. Trimming cost V 4 bases and J 4 bases; bases outside gene matches: 5. Germline-derived CDR1 and CDR2 are MNHEY and SVGEGT. The CDR3 DNA reads as TGTGCCAGCAGTTTCAGGGGGCACGGCACTGAAGCTTTCTTT. Translating gives CASSFRGHGTEAFF.

The chain couples TRBV6-2 or TRBV6-3 to TRBJ2-5, with D possibly TRBD2 on 6 matching bases. The V and J ends lost 2 bases and 4 bases respectively, with 11 bases between them. Germline V gene data show CDR1 as MNHEY and CDR2 as SVGEGT. The CDR3 is 14 amino acids. The CDR3 sequence is CASSYQAGRETQYF. The CDR3, as DNA: TGTGCCAGCAGTTACCAAGCGGGTAGAGAGACCCAGTACTTC.